These 11 T cell receptor beta chains originate from one sample sequenced in a study of regulatory T cells in long-lasting Graves disease. Construction of the TCR beta libraries employed iRepertoire HTBI primers in conjunction with Arm-PCR of CDR3 regions. TCRdb re-called the multiplex PCR reads through MiXCR, storing one row per CDR3 protein. Of some 230,000 distinct CDR3 sequences listed, around 19% are singletons. Described time point: newly diagnosed GD, antithyroid drugs for less than 3 months. PBMCs were the source of the RNA used for TCR sequencing. The material was peripheral blood mononuclear cells (PBMCs), obtained at new diagnosis, from a patient treated with antithyroid drugs. The receptors were sampled from a female donor with Graves disease.

This clonotype has only a few counts. The gene calls are TRBV6-4 and TRBJ2-2; 7 bases fit TRBD1. Trimming took 6 bases from V and 0 from J; bases not matched to a gene: 1. Germline CDR1 MRHNA, CDR2 SNTAGT. The CDR3 is 14 amino acids. The DNA of the CDR3 is TGTGCCAGCAGACAGGGGCCGAACACCGGGGAGCTGTTTTTT. Translation: CASRQGPNTGELFF.

This clonotype has a count of ten or more. Here the CDR3 reads CASSARGEQYF. The CDR3 DNA follows: TGTGCCAGCTCGGCCCGGGGCGAGCAGTACTTC. This chain uses TRBV12-3 or TRBV12-4 with TRBJ2-7; D may be TRBD2 (5 bases). This CDR3 region has 11 residues. Trimming left V 8 bases short and J 6 bases short, with 11 bases between.

About this clonotype: It is likely a read error: a sequence one base away is far more abundant. The chain is built from TRBV7-2 and TRBJ2-5, with 10 bases aligning to TRBD1. Germline CDR1 reads SGHTA; CDR2 reads FQGNSA. The CDR3 totals 17 residues. Losses at the gene ends were 5 bases for V and 11 bases for J; bases not matched to a gene: 20. The CDR3 reads CASSPLGGDRGRNEQYF. The DNA of the CDR3 is TGTGCCAGCAGCCCCCTGGGCGGGGACAGGGGACGCAATGAGCAGTACTTC. Combining the CDR3 with reference TRBV7-2 and TRBJ2-5 gives the whole variable domain GAGVSQSPSNKVTEKGKDVELRCDPISGHTALYWYRQSLGQGLEFLIYFQGNSAPDKSGLPSDRFSAERTGGSVSTLTIQRTQQEDSAVYLCASSPLGGDRGRNEQYFGPGTRLLVL.

This clonotype was observed many times. The chain combines TRBV11-3 with TRBJ2-2, with 8 bases aligning to TRBD1. The junction had 2 bases not matched to a gene; V was cut back by 4 bases and J by 1 base. The V gene's germline CDR1 is SGHNT and CDR2 YENEEA. The CDR3 has 15 residues. The DNA of the CDR3 is TGTGCCAGCAGCTCGGACAGGGTGAACACCGGGGAGCTGTTTTTT. This gives the protein CASSSDRVNTGELFF.

In its sample, this clonotype was seen many times. The chain couples TRBV29-1 to TRBJ1-2; tentatively, D is TRBD1 (5 bases). Trimming pared 5 bases from V and 5 bases from J, leaving 12 bases between. Germline CDR1 reads SQVTM; CDR2 reads ANQGSEA. This CDR3 is 12 amino acids long. Here the CDR3 DNA reads TGCAGCGTTAGGTTCGGGGCTTATGGCTACACCTTC. Its protein is CSVRFGAYGYTF.

This clonotype has a count of ten or more. This chain links TRBV6-2 or TRBV6-3 with TRBJ2-7; D tentatively reads TRBD1 or TRBD2 (5 bases each). Trimming shortened V by 4 bases and J by 6 bases, and 16 bases separated the two germline ends. Germline-derived CDR1 and CDR2 are MNHEY and SVGEGT. The CDR3 runs to 14 residues. CDR3 DNA: TGTGCCAGCAGTTCTGACAGTGGCGGGTCCGAGCAGTACTTC. The encoded protein is CASSSDSGGSEQYF.

This clonotype was recorded many times. The chain combines TRBV2 with TRBJ1-1; no clear D gene. This CDR3 is built from 12 residues. Trimming removed 8 bases from V and 6 bases from J, with 13 bases in between. CDR1 and CDR2 (germline): SNHLY, FYNNEI. For the CDR3, the DNA is TGTGCCAGCTTTCTATTAGTCCCTGAAGCTTTCTTT. Translating it yields CASFLLVPEAFF. Filled out from reference TRBV2 and TRBJ1-1, the complete variable domain reads EPEVTQTPSHQVTQMGQEVILRCVPISNHLYFYWYRQILGQKVEFLVSFYNNEISEKSEIFDDQFSVERPDGSNFTLKIRSTKLEDSAMYFCASFLLVPEAFFGQGTRLTVV.

This clonotype showed up many times. V gene TRBV12-3 or TRBV12-4 combines with J gene TRBJ2-3; D unclear. The CDR3 has 14 amino acids. V dropped 1 base and J dropped 2 bases, with 7 bases sitting between them. CDR3 in DNA: TGTGCCAGCAGTTTAGTTTCAGACACAGATACGCAGTATTTT. Encoded protein: CASSLVSDTDTQYF.

This clonotype has a count of ten or more. The chain uses TRBV20-1 and TRBJ1-2; TRBD1 matches at 8 bases. CDR1 and CDR2 (germline): DFQATT, SNEGSKA (reference sequence). V lost 6 bases to trimming and J lost 4 bases; unmatched junction nucleotides: 7. The CDR3 loop spans 13 amino acids. The DNA for the CDR3 is TGCAGTGCGTCAGGGGGCATTGTCTATGGCTACACCTTC. Amino acids: CSASGGIVYGYTF.

The V and J genes are TRBV20-1 and TRBJ2-7; no firm D call. This CDR3 region has 11 residues. The germline CDR1 and CDR2 sequences are DFQATT and SNEGSKA (reference sequence). With 4 bases removed from V and 3 bases from J, the gap between germline ends came to 7 bases. CDR3 coding DNA: TGCAGTGCTACTGACGGCTACGAGCAGTACTTC. Translated: CSATDGYEQYF.

The V gene is TRBV12-3 or TRBV12-4, the J gene TRBJ1-3; the D gene is possibly TRBD1 (5 bases). Trimming took off 3 bases at V and 2 bases at J, with 14 bases between the two ends. CDR3 length: 16 residues. The CDR3 region has the DNA TGTGCCAGCAGTTTCGGGGGACGCGTTACTGGAAACACCATATATTTT. Translating gives CASSFGGRVTGNTIYF.